This T cell receptor (beta chain) was sequenced for a study of graft-versus-host responses after intestinal transplantation. The wider study: Isolated intestinal, liver-intestinal, or multivisceral transplants were what recipients had. Each recipient received anti-thymocyte globulin induction, then tacrolimus and steroids for about three years. Findings and caveats of the study: The authors found GvH clones in recipient marrow, some appearing first in ileum or blood. Early post-transplant HvG declines showed an association with peak circulating GvH clone levels.

The CDR3 consists of 15 residues. The ends were cut back, 0 bases at V and 9 bases at J, with 15 bases in the middle. Germline lookup yields CDR1 LNHNV and CDR2 YYDKDF (reference sequence). The repertoire was sequenced with immunoSEQ multiplex PCR; TCRdb's copy has only in-frame clones and lacks some. The profile shows tens of thousands of clones, roughly nine tenths of them singletons. Note on this clone: Its matching antigen is unknown.

The sequencing here drew on unstimulated CD8+ T cells sorted from spleen or lymph node cells, taken before intestinal transplant. The chain couples TRBV15 to TRBJ2-1; D ambiguous. The TCR comes from a human donor who received an intestinal transplant. CDR3 sequence: CATSRDLGRQAEQFF. In nucleotides, the CDR3 is TGTGCCACCAGCAGAGATCTGGGCAGGCAGGCTGAGCAGTTCTTC. The complete variable domain, with remaining parts taken from reference TRBV15 and TRBJ2-1, reads DAMVIQNPRYQVTQFGKPVTLSCSQTLNHNVMYWYQQKSSQAPKLLFHYYDKDFNNEADTPDNFQSRRPNTSFCFLDIRSPGLGDTAMYLCATSRDLGRQAEQFFGPGTRLTVL.